This TCR beta chain was recorded in a study of glioma-infiltrating T cells after dendritic cell vaccination. Primers: 60 V beta forward and 13 J beta reverse. The protocol was immunoSEQ multiplex PCR, while the TCRdb copy is restricted to in-frame clones and leaves out a portion. The sample consists of roughly 98,000 clones, around 86% of them appearing once. The CDR3 contains 15 residues. The V segment lost 4 bases and the J segment 2 bases; nucleotides outside the gene matches: 6. Germline V CDR1 and CDR2: MRHNA, SNTAGT. The receptor's source is a human donor with glioblastoma. The genes are TRBV6-4 and TRBJ2-3; 7 bases match TRBD1. The sequencing used blood, collected before dendritic cell vaccination. The CDR3 coding sequence is TGTGCCAGCAGTGTGGGGACAGCGATCACAGATACGCAGTATTTT. Translating it yields CASSVGTAITDTQYF.